The 14 T cell receptor beta chains in this list originate from one sample, sequenced in a study of cytotoxic CD8 clonotypes in ibrutinib-treated CLL. The data were produced by immunoSEQ multiplex PCR, yet TCRdb's version contains in-frame clones alone and is incomplete. The sample yields about 39,000 clones, 68% seen once. The source was PBMCs, collected at disease progression, from a patient treated with ibrutinib. All receptors derive from a human donor with chronic lymphocytic leukemia.

The genes are TRBV13 and TRBJ2-7; D is undetermined. CDR1 is PRHDT, CDR2 FYEKMQ, per germline (reference sequence). The ends were cut back, 5 bases at V and 2 bases at J, with 10 bases in the middle. The CDR3 runs to 13 residues. The CDR3 DNA reads as TGTGCCAGCAGCCCGCACGGTGCCTACGAGCAGTACTTC. It is translated as CASSPHGAYEQYF.

A few counts support this clone. This rearrangement joins TRBV5-1 to TRBJ2-2, with TRBD1 matching 9 bases. The CDR3 contains 20 residues. The germline CDR1 and CDR2 sequences are SGHRS and YFSETQ. V lost 3 bases to trimming and J lost 2 bases; unmatched junction nucleotides: 17. The CDR3 sequence is CASSSAQGQGSGPNTGELFF. DNA of the CDR3: TGCGCCAGCAGCTCCGCTCAGGGACAGGGTTCGGGGCCAAACACCGGGGAGCTGTTTTTT.

The chain is built from TRBV28 and TRBJ2-1, with 7 bases matching TRBD1. The CDR3 extends over 13 amino acids. Trimming removed 6 bases from V and 6 bases from J; junction bases left unmatched: 5. Germline V lookup: CDR1 MDHEN, CDR2 SYDVKM. The CDR3 protein is CASREQGFNEQFF. CDR3 nucleotide sequence: TGTGCCAGCAGAGAACAGGGGTTCAATGAGCAGTTCTTC.

The rearrangement links TRBV5-4 to TRBJ1-3, with 8 positions matching TRBD1. The germline gives CDR1 SGHNT, CDR2 YYREEE (reference sequence). The V segment lost 3 bases and the J segment 3 bases; nucleotides outside the gene matches: 8. The CDR3 runs to 16 residues. CDR3 protein: CASSSGQGQFGNTIYF. The CDR3 DNA is TGTGCCAGCAGCTCAGGACAGGGCCAGTTTGGAAACACCATATATTTT. The entire variable domain, with the rest obtained from reference TRBV5-4 and TRBJ1-3, is as follows: ETGVTQSPTHLIKTRGQQVTLRCSSQSGHNTVSWYQQALGQGPQFIFQYYREEENGRGNFPPRFSGLQFPNYSSELNVNALELDDSALYLCASSSGQGQFGNTIYFGEGSWLTVV.

This chain links TRBV5-1 with TRBJ2-1; 10 bases match TRBD2. CDR3 length equals 18 residues. J lost 2 bases, V lost 1 base, and 9 bases had no gene match. CDR1 SGHRS and CDR2 YFSETQ come from the germline V gene. In DNA form, the CDR3 reads TGCGCCAGCAGCTTGTACTTTACTAGCGGGACCACCTACAATGAGCAGTTCTTC. Its protein is CASSLYFTSGTTYNEQFF.

The V and J genes are TRBV2 and TRBJ2-2; D unclear. The germline V gene encodes CDR1 SNHLY and CDR2 FYNNEI. The CDR3 is 12 residues long. Trimming cost V 8 bases and J 1 base, with 5 bases left between them. CDR3 coding DNA: TGTGCCAGCGACTGGAACACCGGGGAGCTGTTTTTT. It translates to CASDWNTGELFF.

The chain recombines TRBV4-1 with TRBJ2-1, with 8 bases fitting TRBD2. The germline V gene encodes CDR1 MGHRA and CDR2 YSYEKL. Unmatched junction bases numbered 11, after V lost 8 bases and J lost 5 bases. The CDR3 totals 15 residues. The CDR3 bases are TGCGCCAGCGGCCCCGGGGGGGGAGGCGACAATGAGCAGTTCTTC. As protein: CASGPGGGGDNEQFF.

The V and J genes are TRBV2 and TRBJ1-5, with D hard to call. The germline gives CDR1 SNHLY, CDR2 FYNNEI. V was shortened by 1 base and J by 7 bases, with 11 bases between the two germline ends. The CDR3 runs to 14 residues. The CDR3 loop is CASSEVTPEQPQHF. CDR3 nucleotides: TGTGCCAGCAGTGAAGTGACCCCCGAACAGCCCCAGCATTTT.

The chain recombines TRBV5-1 with TRBJ2-1; TRBD1 agrees at 7 bases. Trimming took 3 bases from V and 5 from J; bases not matched to a gene: 11. This CDR3 comprises 16 residues. CDR1 is SGHRS and CDR2 is YFSETQ in the germline V gene. The chain's CDR3 is CASSSKPGQSNNEQFF. The CDR3 DNA reads TGCGCCAGCAGCTCTAAGCCGGGACAGTCGAACAATGAGCAGTTCTTC.

The genes are TRBV7-9 and TRBJ1-1, with D unclear. With 6 bases removed from V and 4 bases from J, the gap between germline ends came to 12 bases. The V gene's germline CDR1 is SEHNR and CDR2 FQNEAQ (reference sequence). This CDR3 spans 13 amino acids. The CDR3 sequence: CASRGKGATEAFF. The CDR3, as DNA: TGTGCCAGCAGGGGGAAGGGTGCCACTGAAGCTTTCTTT.

The chain joins TRBV6-1 to TRBJ2-3; TRBD2 matches 13 bases. Germline V gene data show CDR1 as MNHNS and CDR2 as SASEGT. Losses at the gene ends were 4 bases for V and 3 bases for J; bases not matched to a gene: 1. The CDR3 spans 15 residues. CDR3 coding DNA: TGTGCCAGCAGTGGACTAGCGGGAGGAACAGATACGCAGTATTTT. It encodes CASSGLAGGTDTQYF.

This clone showed up just a few times. V usage is TRBV9 and J usage is TRBJ2-2; D uncertain. CDR1 is SGDLS and CDR2 is YYNGEE in the germline V gene. V dropped 0 bases and J dropped 0 bases, with 12 bases sitting between them. The CDR3 runs to 17 residues. The CDR3 is CASSVVPQIANTGELFF. Written as DNA, the CDR3 is TGTGCCAGCAGCGTAGTCCCACAGATCGCGAACACCGGGGAGCTGTTTTTT. Full variable domain (outside the CDR3, taken from reference TRBV9 and TRBJ2-2): DSGVTQTPKHLITATGQRVTLRCSPRSGDLSVYWYQQSLDQGLQFLIQYYNGEERAKGNILERFSAQQFPDLHSELNLSSLELGDSALYFCASSVVPQIANTGELFFGEGSRLTVL.

The V gene is TRBV9, the J gene TRBJ2-1; D possibly uses TRBD1 or TRBD2 (5 bases each). CDR1 is SGDLS and CDR2 is YYNGEE in the germline V gene. The CDR3 has 18 residues. V was trimmed by 0 bases and J by 5 bases, leaving 21 bases between them. The CDR3 here is CASSVATGALREDNEQFF. CDR3 bases: TGTGCCAGCAGCGTAGCTACAGGAGCCCTGAGGGAAGACAATGAGCAGTTCTTC.

The rearrangement uses TRBV19 and TRBJ1-5; D ambiguous. The V gene's germline CDR1 is LNHDA and CDR2 SQIVND (reference sequence). Trimming removed 1 base from V and 8 bases from J, with 6 bases in between. The CDR3 extends over 12 amino acids. As DNA, the CDR3 is TGTGCCAGTAGTATAGTCCCGGAGCCCCAGCATTTT. Amino acid sequence: CASSIVPEPQHF.